This TCR beta chain derives from a study of PD-1 blockade in classical Hodgkin lymphoma. General study results and limits: Reported baseline diversity: healthy donors highest, relapsed/refractory patients lowest. The authors excluded patients who started nivolumab under 1 year after ASCT. Repertoire differences lack defined causes, possibly disease activity or prior therapy. CD4+ but not CD8+ TCR diversity rose significantly by C4D1.

Assay: immunoSEQ multiplex PCR; the TCRdb copy retains only in-frame clones and omits some. The table includes around 36,000 clones, about 89% detected once. As for this clone: The antigen is undetermined.

Each patient relapsed following autologous stem cell transplantation, and prior brentuximab vedotin exposure differed. V lost 1 base, J lost 12 bases, and 16 bases lay in between. The CDR3 runs to 13 residues. Germline assignment: CDR1 MGHRA and CDR2 YSYEKL. The chain joins TRBV4-1 to TRBJ2-7; D is undetermined. Sequenced material: peripheral blood mononuclear cells (PBMCs), taken at baseline. The source is a human donor with classical Hodgkin lymphoma. CDR3 nucleotide sequence: TGCGCCAGCAGCCAAGTGGGGATGGTCGCCCGGTACTTC. Protein product: CASSQVGMVARYF.